In this sample, the clone carrying this T cell receptor (beta chain) turned up once. With 5 bases clipped from V and 0 bases from J, the junction kept 7 bases outside the gene matches. The germline gives CDR1 SEHNR, CDR2 FQNEAQ (reference sequence). The CDR3 sequence is 17 residues long. This sample is drawn from a study of blood T cell repertoires in COVID-19. On the study more broadly: Acute and convalescent COVID-19 samples came from the United States, Italy and Spain.

This table comes from immunoSEQ multiplex PCR, and its TCRdb copy is limited to in-frame clones, with some not included. The sample has just under 40,000 clones; about 94% are singletons. Sequencing was performed on peripheral blood. The TCR originated in a human donor with active COVID-19. The donor label of this sample is uncertain. The V and J genes are TRBV7-9 and TRBJ2-7, with 13 nucleotides matching TRBD2. CDR3 in amino acids: CASSPHTSGGGSYEQYF. DNA for the CDR3: TGTGCCAGCAGCCCCCATACTAGCGGGGGGGGCTCCTACGAGCAGTACTTC.